These T cell receptor beta chains were read from a single sample in a study of T cell changes during pregnancy in multiple sclerosis. Using immunoSEQ multiplex PCR, the repertoire was profiled, and TCRdb retains in-frame clones only, with some absent. The sample includes 93,000 or so clones, 80% to 95% of them seen just once. Here the sequenced sample was peripheral blood, taken before pregnancy. The receptors come from a female donor with multiple sclerosis, enrolled in a pregnancy study. CDR3s include the opening cysteine and the closing phenylalanine or tryptophan. The D gene is left open where the match is weak. Clone size is stated in some rows and not others, as once, few, many or a class when expanded.

TRBJ1-5 few TRBV6-6 13 NA CASSDRSNQPQHF TGTGCCAGTTCGGACAGAAGCAATCAGCCCCAGCATTTT
TRBJ2-3 NA TRBV7-2 16 TRBD2 CASSSRLAGDTDTQYF TGTGCCAGCAGCTCCCGACTAGCGGGGGACACAGATACGCAGTATTTT
TRBJ2-3 NA TRBV19 13 NA CASSMSSTDTQYF TGTGCCAGTAGTATGTCAAGCACAGATACGCAGTATTTT
TRBJ2-7 NA TRBV7-2 12 NA CASSPPSYEQYF TGTGCCAGCAGCCCCCCGAGCTACGAGCAGTACTTC
TRBJ2-7 NA TRBV7-9 14 TRBD2 CASSLLADSYEQYF TGTGCCAGCAGCTTGCTAGCGGACTCCTACGAGCAGTACTTC
TRBJ1-2 NA TRBV6-5 13 NA CASTPQGGYGYTF TGTGCCAGCACCCCCCAGGGCGGCTATGGCTACACCTTC
TRBJ2-1 NA TRBV7-9 19 NA CASSLEVGLDSISYNEQFF TGTGCCAGCAGCTTAGAGGTAGGATTGGACAGCATCTCCTACAATGAGCAGTTCTTC
TRBJ2-2 NA TRBV2 17 TRBD1 CASSDASGQGNTGELFF TGTGCCAGCAGTGATGCTTCGGGACAGGGGAACACCGGGGAGCTGTTTTTT
TRBJ1-5 NA TRBV2 14 NA CASGGQISNQPQHF TGTGCCAGCGGAGGACAGATTAGCAATCAGCCCCAGCATTTT
TRBJ1-6 NA TRBV5-1 13 NA CASSLAGLSPLHF TGCGCCAGCAGCTTGGCGGGTCTATCACCCCTCCACTTT
TRBJ2-7 few TRBV4-1 19 TRBD2 CASSQDRGLAGDNGYEQYF TGCGCCAGCAGCCAAGATCGGGGACTAGCGGGAGACAATGGCTACGAGCAGTACTTC
TRBJ1-1 few TRBV2 12 NA CAAGRSNTEAFF TGTGCCGCGGGGAGGAGTAACACTGAAGCTTTCTTT
TRBJ2-2 once TRBV5-4 15 NA CASSIRGLSPGELFF TGTGCCAGCAGCATCAGAGGCCTATCCCCCGGGGAGCTGTTTTTT
TRBJ2-2 once TRBV18 14 TRBD1 CASSRDRGTGELFF TGTGCCAGCTCACGGGACAGGGGAACCGGGGAGCTGTTTTTT
TRBJ1-5 NA TRBV5-1 15 NA CASSLDGDSNQPQHF TGCGCCAGCAGCTTGGATGGAGATAGCAATCAGCCCCAGCATTTT
TRBJ2-3 NA TRBV6-1 13 NA CASSGALTDTQYF TGTGCCAGCAGTGGAGCCCTCACAGATACGCAGTATTTT
TRBJ2-3 NA TRBV18 14 TRBD2 CASSPPGGGHTQYF TGTGCCAGCTCACCACCGGGCGGGGGGCACACGCAGTATTTT
TRBJ2-6 NA TRBV15 16 NA CATSRDRNSGANVLTF TGTGCCACCAGCAGAGATAGAAACTCTGGGGCCAACGTCCTGACTTTC
TRBJ2-1 NA TRBV2 15 TRBD2 CASSDSGGDWNEQFF TGTGCCAGCAGTGATTCGGGAGGGGACTGGAATGAGCAGTTCTTC
TRBJ2-2 NA TRBV18 17 NA CASSLRVSLPNTGELFF TGTGCCAGCTCACTCCGGGTCTCGCTGCCGAACACCGGGGAGCTGTTTTTT
TRBJ2-2 once TRBV29-1 13 NA CSVGRRNTGELFF TGCAGCGTTGGACGGAGGAACACCGGGGAGCTGTTTTTT
TRBJ1-3 NA TRBV7-6 14 NA CASSTRSSGNTIYF TGTGCCAGCAGCACAAGAAGCTCTGGAAACACCATATATTTT
TRBJ2-7 NA TRBV5-1 16 NA CASSLSTTQGGYEQYF TGCGCCAGCAGCTTATCTACAACCCAGGGAGGCTACGAGCAGTACTTC
TRBJ2-1 NA TRBV15 16 TRBD2 CATSRSQRGGENEQFF TGTGCCACCAGCAGATCCCAGCGGGGGGGCGAAAATGAGCAGTTCTTC
TRBJ2-3 NA TRBV7-7 15 NA CASSQGQQSTDTQYF TGTGCCAGCAGCCAAGGACAGCAGAGCACAGATACGCAGTATTTT
TRBJ2-1 NA TRBV20-1 11 TRBD2 CSAAAGLEQFF TGCAGTGCTGCAGCGGGGCTGGAGCAGTTCTTC
TRBJ2-3 NA TRBV15 14 TRBD2 CATSLAGGADTQYF TGTGCCACCAGCCTAGCGGGGGGCGCAGATACGCAGTATTTT
TRBJ1-3 NA TRBV30 13 TRBD1 CAWNGQAGNTIYF TGTGCCTGGAACGGACAGGCTGGAAACACCATATATTTT
TRBJ1-5 few TRBV4-1 16 TRBD1 CASSQAGTGHYQPQHF TGCGCCAGCAGCCAAGCGGGGACAGGACATTATCAGCCCCAGCATTTT
TRBJ2-3 NA TRBV7-3 14 NA CASSLGGPTDTQYF TGTGCCAGCAGCTTGGGGGGGCCCACAGATACGCAGTATTTT
TRBJ2-1 once TRBV4-1 16 NA CASSPSTAASYNEQFF TGCGCCAGCAGCCCATCCACAGCGGCCTCCTACAATGAGCAGTTCTTC
TRBJ1-4 NA TRBV15 15 NA CATSDPGATNEKLFF TGTGCCACCAGTGACCCAGGGGCAACTAATGAAAAACTGTTTTTT
TRBJ2-1 NA TRBV6-5 12 NA CASSATGSEQFF TGTGCCAGCAGTGCTACAGGGAGTGAGCAGTTCTTC
TRBJ1-2 NA TRBV28 13 NA CASSLLPTNGYTF TGTGCCAGCAGTTTATTACCCACTAATGGCTACACCTTC
TRBJ2-7 NA TRBV30 17 NA CAWSGGTVDSVWYEQYF TGTGCCTGGAGTGGGGGGACGGTGGACAGCGTTTGGTACGAGCAGTACTTC
TRBJ2-7 NA TRBV2 11 NA CASTRSYEQYF TGTGCCAGCACCAGGTCCTACGAGCAGTACTTC
TRBJ1-6 NA TRBV4-3 16 TRBD1 CASSQADRGGNSPLHF TGCGCCAGCAGCCAAGCAGACAGGGGAGGTAATTCACCCCTCCACTTT
TRBJ1-2 NA TRBV28 17 TRBD1 CASRTNLGGDRVNGYTF TGTGCCAGCAGGACTAACCTAGGGGGGGACAGGGTCAATGGCTACACCTTC
TRBJ2-4 NA TRBV19 12 NA CASSPRDYIQYF TGTGCCAGTAGTCCCCGGGACTACATTCAGTACTTC
TRBJ2-4 NA TRBV5-8 13 NA CANGGGRATIQYF TGTGCCAATGGGGGGGGCAGGGCTACCATTCAGTACTTC
TRBJ2-7 NA TRBV27 15 TRBD1 CASSNRDRVYSEQYF TGTGCCAGCAGTAACCGGGACAGGGTATACTCCGAGCAGTACTTC
TRBJ2-7 NA TRBV6-1 14 TRBD1 CASRRDRGGYEQYF TGTGCCAGCAGGAGGGACAGGGGGGGCTACGAGCAGTACTTC
TRBJ1-1 NA TRBV2 14 NA CASRRETKDTEAFF TGTGCCAGCAGGAGGGAAACCAAAGACACTGAAGCTTTCTTT
TRBJ2-2 NA TRBV9 12 NA CASSPRAGELFF TGTGCCAGCAGCCCCCGGGCCGGGGAGCTGTTTTTT
TRBJ2-1 NA TRBV7-7 13 NA CASSQYRDGEQFF TGTGCCAGCAGCCAGTACAGGGATGGTGAGCAGTTCTTC